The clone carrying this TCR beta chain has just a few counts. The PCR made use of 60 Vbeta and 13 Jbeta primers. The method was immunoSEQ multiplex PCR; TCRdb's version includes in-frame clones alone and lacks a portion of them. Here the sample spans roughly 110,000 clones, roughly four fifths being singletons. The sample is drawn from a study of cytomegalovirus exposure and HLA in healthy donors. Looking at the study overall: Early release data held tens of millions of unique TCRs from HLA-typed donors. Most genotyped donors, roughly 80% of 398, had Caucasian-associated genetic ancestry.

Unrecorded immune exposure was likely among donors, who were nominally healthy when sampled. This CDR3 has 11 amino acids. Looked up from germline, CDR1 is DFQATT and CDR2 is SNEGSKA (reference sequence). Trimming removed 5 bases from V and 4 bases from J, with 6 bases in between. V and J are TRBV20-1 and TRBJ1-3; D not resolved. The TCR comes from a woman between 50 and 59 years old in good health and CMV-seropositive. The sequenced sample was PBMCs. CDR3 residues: CSAEEGNTIYF. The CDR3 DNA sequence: TGCAGTGCTGAGGAGGGAAACACCATATATTTT.